One TCR beta chain is described in this entry. This specimen comes from a study of blood T cell repertoires in COVID-19. Per the study methods: Reference gene primer amplification gave estimated nucleated cell counts. TCRdb's copy holds only in-frame clones and misses some; the assay was immunoSEQ multiplex PCR. Clone size and V and J calls were adopted from that table, with D and trimming inferred from the DNA. The data hold more than 45,000 clones, with around 80% observed a single time. The sample was peripheral blood. The source of this sequence is a man of 80 years or more in a cohort sampled during active COVID-19.

For the CDR3, the DNA is TGTGCCAGTAGTATGGGGAGGGAAAGTGATGGCTACACCTTC. Its translation is CASSMGRESDGYTF. The chain couples TRBV19 to TRBJ1-2; the D is unclear. The CDR3 totals 14 residues. Trimming took 3 bases from V and 6 from J, leaving 14 bases between them. Germline V gene data show CDR1 as LNHDA and CDR2 as SQIVND (reference sequence).